This T cell receptor beta chain was sequenced during a study of regulatory T cells in long-lasting Graves disease. This clonotype was detected many times. Time point specified: newly diagnosed GD, antithyroid drugs for less than 3 months. PBMC RNA was the source of the TCR library. CDR3-region Arm-PCR and iRepertoire HTBI primers produced the TCR beta libraries. Each CDR3 protein is one row after TCRdb ran MiXCR on the multiplex PCR reads. The data hold about 610,000 distinct CDR3 sequences, with 15% to 20% observed a single time. Germline CDR1 MDHEN, CDR2 SYDVKM. The CDR3 totals 14 residues. Trimming took 6 bases from V and 0 from J; bases not matched to a gene: 5. The sample was also reused in another study, on T cells in Graves' hyperthyroidism and ophthalmopathy.

The sequence was obtained from a man younger than 35 with Graves disease. The gene calls are TRBV28 and TRBJ2-7, with TRBD1 matching 7 bases. Specimen: peripheral blood mononuclear cells (PBMCs), collected at new diagnosis, from a patient treated with antithyroid drugs. The CDR3 DNA reads TGTGCCAGCAGAGCAGGGGGTACCTCCTACGAGCAGTACTTC. Translated, it gives CASRAGGTSYEQYF.